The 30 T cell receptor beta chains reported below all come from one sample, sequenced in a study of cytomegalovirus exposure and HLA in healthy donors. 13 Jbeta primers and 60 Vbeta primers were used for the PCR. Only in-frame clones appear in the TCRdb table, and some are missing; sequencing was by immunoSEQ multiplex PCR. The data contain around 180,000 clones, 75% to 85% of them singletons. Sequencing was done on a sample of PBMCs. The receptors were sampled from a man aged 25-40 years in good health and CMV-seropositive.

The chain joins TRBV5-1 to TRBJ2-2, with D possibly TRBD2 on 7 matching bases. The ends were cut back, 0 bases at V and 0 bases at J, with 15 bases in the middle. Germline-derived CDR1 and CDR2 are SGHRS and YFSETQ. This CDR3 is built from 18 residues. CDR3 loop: CASSLEGVAGANTGELFF. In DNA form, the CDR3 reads TGCGCCAGCAGCTTGGAGGGGGTTGCGGGAGCGAACACCGGGGAGCTGTTTTTT.

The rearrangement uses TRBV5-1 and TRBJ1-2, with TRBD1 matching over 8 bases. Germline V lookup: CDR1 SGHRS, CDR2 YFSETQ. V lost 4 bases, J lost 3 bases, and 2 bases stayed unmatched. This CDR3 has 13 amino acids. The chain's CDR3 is CASSAGGDYGYTF. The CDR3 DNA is TGCGCCAGCAGCGCAGGGGGCGACTATGGCTACACCTTC. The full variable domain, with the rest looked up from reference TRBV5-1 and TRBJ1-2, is KAGVTQTPRYLIKTRGQQVTLSCSPISGHRSVSWYQQTPGQGLQFLFEYFSETQRNKGNFPGRFSGRQFSNSRSEMNVSTLELGDSALYLCASSAGGDYGYTFGSGTRLTVV.

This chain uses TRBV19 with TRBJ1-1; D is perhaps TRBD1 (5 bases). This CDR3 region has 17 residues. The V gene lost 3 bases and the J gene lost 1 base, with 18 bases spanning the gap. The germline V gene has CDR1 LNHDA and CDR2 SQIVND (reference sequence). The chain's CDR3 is CASSMTTAESENTEAFF. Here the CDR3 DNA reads TGTGCCAGTAGTATGACGACAGCTGAAAGCGAGAACACTGAAGCTTTCTTT.

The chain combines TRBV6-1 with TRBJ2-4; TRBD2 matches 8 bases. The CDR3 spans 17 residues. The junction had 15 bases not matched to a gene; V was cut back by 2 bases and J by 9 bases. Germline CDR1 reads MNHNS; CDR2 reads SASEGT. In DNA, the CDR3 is TGTGCCAGCAGTGAAACCCCAGCGGGAGCCCTAGGGGGCATTCAGTACTTC. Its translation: CASSETPAGALGGIQYF.

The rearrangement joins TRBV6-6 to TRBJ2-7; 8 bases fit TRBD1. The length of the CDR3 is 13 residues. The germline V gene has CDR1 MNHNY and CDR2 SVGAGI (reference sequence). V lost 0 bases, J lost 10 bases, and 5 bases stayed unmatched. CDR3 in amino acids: CASSYSDGQGQYF. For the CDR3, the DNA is TGTGCCAGCAGTTACTCCGACGGACAGGGACAGTACTTC.

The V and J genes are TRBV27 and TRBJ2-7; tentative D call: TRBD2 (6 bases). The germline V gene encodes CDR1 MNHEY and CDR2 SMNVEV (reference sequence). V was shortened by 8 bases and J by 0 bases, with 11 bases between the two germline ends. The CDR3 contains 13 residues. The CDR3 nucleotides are TGTGCCAGCCGCGGGGACTTCTCCTACGAGCAGTACTTC. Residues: CASRGDFSYEQYF.

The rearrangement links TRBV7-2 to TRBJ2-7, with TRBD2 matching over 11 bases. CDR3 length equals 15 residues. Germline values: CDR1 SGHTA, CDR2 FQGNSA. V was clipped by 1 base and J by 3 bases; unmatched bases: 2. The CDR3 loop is CASSLVAGGIYEQYF. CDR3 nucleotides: TGTGCCAGCAGCTTAGTAGCGGGAGGGATCTACGAGCAGTACTTC.

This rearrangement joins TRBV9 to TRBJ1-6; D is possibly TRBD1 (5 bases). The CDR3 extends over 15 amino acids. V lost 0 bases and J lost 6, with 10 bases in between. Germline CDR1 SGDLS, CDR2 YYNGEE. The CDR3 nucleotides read TGTGCCAGCAGCGTAGAGGGCAGGGCTAATTCACCCCTCCACTTT. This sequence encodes CASSVEGRANSPLHF.

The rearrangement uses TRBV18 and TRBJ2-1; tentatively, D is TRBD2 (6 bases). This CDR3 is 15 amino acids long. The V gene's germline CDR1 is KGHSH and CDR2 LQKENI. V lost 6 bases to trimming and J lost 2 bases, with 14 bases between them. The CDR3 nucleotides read TGTGCCAGCTCCCCGACTAGTAACCCCTACAATGAGCAGTTCTTC. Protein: CASSPTSNPYNEQFF.

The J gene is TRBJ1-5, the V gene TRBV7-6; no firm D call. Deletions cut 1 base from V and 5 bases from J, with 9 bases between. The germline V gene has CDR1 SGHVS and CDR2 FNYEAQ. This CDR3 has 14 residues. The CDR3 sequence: CASSLGGGDQPQHF. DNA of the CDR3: TGTGCCAGCAGCTTAGGGGGAGGAGATCAGCCCCAGCATTTT.

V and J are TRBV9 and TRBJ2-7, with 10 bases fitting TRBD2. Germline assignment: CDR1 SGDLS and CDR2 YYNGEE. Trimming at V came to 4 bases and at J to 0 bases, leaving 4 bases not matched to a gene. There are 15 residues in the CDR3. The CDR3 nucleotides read TGTGCCAGCAGCCTCTCTAGCGGGAGCTCCTACGAGCAGTACTTC. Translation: CASSLSSGSSYEQYF.

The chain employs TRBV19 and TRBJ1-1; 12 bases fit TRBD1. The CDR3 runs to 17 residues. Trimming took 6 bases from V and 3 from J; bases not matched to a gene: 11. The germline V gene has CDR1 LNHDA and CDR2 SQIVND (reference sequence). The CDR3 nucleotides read TGTGCCAGTAGCAGAAGTCGGGGACAGGGGGCGTACACTGAAGCTTTCTTT. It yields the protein CASSRSRGQGAYTEAFF.

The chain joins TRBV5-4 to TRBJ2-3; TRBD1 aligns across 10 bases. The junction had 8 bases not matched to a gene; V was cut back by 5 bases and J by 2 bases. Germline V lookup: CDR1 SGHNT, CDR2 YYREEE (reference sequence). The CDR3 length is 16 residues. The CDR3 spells CASSQSGTGDTDTQYF. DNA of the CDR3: TGTGCCAGCAGTCAATCCGGGACAGGGGACACAGATACGCAGTATTTT.

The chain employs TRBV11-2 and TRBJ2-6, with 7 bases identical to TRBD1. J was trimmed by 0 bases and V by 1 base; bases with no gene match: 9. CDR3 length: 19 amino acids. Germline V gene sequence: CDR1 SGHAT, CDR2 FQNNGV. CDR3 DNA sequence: TGTGCCAGCAGCTTAGTGCCCGGGTGGGACAGCTCTGGGGCCAACGTCCTGACTTTC. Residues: CASSLVPGWDSSGANVLTF.

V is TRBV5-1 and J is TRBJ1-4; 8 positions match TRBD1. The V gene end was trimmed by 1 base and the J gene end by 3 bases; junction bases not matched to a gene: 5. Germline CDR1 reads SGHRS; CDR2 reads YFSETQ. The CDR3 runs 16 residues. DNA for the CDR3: TGCGCCAGCAGCTTGCAGGGGGCAGGGTCTAATGAAAAACTGTTTTTT. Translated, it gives CASSLQGAGSNEKLFF.

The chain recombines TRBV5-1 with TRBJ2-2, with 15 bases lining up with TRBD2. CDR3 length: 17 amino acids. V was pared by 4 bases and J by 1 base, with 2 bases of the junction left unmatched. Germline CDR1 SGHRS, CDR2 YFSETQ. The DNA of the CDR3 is TGCGCCAGCAGCCTGGGACTAGCGGGAGGGAACACCGGGGAGCTGTTTTTT. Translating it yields CASSLGLAGGNTGELFF.

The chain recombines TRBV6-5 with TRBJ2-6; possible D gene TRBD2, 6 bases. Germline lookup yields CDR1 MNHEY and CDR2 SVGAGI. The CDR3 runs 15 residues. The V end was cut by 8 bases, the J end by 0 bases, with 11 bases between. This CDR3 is CASGEESSGANVLTF. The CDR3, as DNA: TGTGCCAGCGGGGAGGAGAGCTCTGGGGCCAACGTCCTGACTTTC.

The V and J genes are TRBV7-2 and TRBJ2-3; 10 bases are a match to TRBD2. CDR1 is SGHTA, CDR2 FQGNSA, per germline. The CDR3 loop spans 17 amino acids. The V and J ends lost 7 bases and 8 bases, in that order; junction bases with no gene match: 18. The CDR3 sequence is CASTPQTGLAGVGTQYF. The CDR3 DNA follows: TGTGCCAGCACACCCCAAACAGGGCTAGCGGGGGTGGGTACGCAGTATTTT.

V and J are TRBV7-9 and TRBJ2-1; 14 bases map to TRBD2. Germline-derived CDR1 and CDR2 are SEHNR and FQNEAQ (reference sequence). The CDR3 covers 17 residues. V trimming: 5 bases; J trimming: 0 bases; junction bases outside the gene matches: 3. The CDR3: CASSAGTSGSSYNEQFF. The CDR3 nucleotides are TGTGCCAGCAGCGCTGGGACTAGCGGGAGCTCCTACAATGAGCAGTTCTTC.

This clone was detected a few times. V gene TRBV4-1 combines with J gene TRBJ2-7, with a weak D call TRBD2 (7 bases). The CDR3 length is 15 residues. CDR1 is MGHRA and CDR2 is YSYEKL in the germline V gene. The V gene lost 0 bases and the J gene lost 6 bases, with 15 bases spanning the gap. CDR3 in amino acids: CASSQDFSRGLEQYF. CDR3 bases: TGCGCCAGCAGCCAAGATTTTTCGCGGGGGCTCGAGCAGTACTTC.

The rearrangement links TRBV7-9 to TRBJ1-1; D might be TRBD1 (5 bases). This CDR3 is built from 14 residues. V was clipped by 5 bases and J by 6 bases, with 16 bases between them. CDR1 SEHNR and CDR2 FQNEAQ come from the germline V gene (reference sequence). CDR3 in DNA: TGTGCCAGCAGCCACTATGAAAGGGGCGCTGAAGCTTTCTTT. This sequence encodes CASSHYERGAEAFF. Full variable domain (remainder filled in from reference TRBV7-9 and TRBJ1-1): DTGVSQNPRHKITKRGQNVTFRCDPISEHNRLYWYRQTLGQGPEFLTYFQNEAQLEKSRLLSDRFSAERPKGSFSTLEIQRTEQGDSAMYLCASSHYERGAEAFFGQGTRLTVV.

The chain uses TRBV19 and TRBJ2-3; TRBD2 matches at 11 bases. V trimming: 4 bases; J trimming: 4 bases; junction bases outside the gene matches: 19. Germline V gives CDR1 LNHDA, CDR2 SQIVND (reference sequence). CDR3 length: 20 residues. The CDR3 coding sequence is TGTGCCAGTAGTACTGGTCTAGCGGGGGGAACGGCAGGGTGGGCAGATACGCAGTATTTT. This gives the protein CASSTGLAGGTAGWADTQYF.

The CDR3 spells CASSRRLAGGGDTQYF. The CDR3 nucleotides read TGTGCCAGCAGCCGCCGGTTAGCGGGAGGTGGCGATACGCAGTATTTT. The chain joins TRBV7-2 to TRBJ2-3; 10 bases fit TRBD2. V gave up 5 bases and J gave up 6 bases; unmatched junction bases: 11. This CDR3 spans 16 amino acids. Germline V gene data show CDR1 as SGHTA and CDR2 as FQGNSA.

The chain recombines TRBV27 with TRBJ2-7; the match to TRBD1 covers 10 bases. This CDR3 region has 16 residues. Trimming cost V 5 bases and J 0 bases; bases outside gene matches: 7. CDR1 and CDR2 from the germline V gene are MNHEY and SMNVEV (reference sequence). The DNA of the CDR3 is TGTGCCAGCAGTATCCTGACAGGGGGCCCCTCCTACGAGCAGTACTTC. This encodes CASSILTGGPSYEQYF.

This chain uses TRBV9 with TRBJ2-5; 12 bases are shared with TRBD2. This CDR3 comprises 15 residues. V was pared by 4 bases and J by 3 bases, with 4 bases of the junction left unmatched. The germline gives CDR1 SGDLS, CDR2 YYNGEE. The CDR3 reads CASSSPSGGEETQYF. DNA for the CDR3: TGTGCCAGCAGCTCCCCTAGCGGGGGGGAAGAGACCCAGTACTTC.

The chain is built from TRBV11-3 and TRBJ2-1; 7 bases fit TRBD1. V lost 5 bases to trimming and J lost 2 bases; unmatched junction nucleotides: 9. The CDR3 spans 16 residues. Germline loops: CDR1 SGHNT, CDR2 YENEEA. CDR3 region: CASSPKLTGPYNEQFF. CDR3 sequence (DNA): TGTGCCAGCAGCCCAAAGCTGACAGGGCCCTACAATGAGCAGTTCTTC.

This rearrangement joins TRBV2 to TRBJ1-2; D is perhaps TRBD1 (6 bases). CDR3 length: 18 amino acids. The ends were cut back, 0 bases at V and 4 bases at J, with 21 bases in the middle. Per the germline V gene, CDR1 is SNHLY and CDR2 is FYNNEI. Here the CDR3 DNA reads TGTGCCAGCAGTGAAGCTTCAGGGGATTTCGTCTGGGGCTATGGCTACACCTTC. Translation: CASSEASGDFVWGYGYTF.

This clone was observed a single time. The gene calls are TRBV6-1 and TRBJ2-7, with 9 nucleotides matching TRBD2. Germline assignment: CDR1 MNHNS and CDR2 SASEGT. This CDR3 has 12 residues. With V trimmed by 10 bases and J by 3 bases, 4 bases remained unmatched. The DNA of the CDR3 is TGTGCCATCACAGCGGGGGGCTACGAGCAGTACTTC. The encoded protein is CAITAGGYEQYF.

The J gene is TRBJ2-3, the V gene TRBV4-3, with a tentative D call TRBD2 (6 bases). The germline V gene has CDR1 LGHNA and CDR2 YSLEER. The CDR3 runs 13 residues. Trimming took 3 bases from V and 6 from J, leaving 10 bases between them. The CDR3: CASSQTEGDTQYF. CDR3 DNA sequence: TGCGCCAGCAGCCAGACGGAGGGCGATACGCAGTATTTT.

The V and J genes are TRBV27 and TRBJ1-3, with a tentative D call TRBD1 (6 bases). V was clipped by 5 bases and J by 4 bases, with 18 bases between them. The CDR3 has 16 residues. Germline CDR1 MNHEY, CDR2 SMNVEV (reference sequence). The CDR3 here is CASSLRPDSGGNTIYF. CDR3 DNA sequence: TGTGCCAGCAGTCTCCGGCCGGACAGCGGAGGAAACACCATATATTTT.